This T cell receptor beta chain was captured in a study of shared clonotypes between healthy human individuals. Details on this clone: A read error may explain this, as a much larger clone is one base away.

The assay was carried out at the deep level. The assay was immunoSEQ multiplex PCR, and TCRdb's table has in-frame clones only and misses some. The data show about 490,000 clones, with roughly 80% seen just once and about 13% held by the top ten. Per the germline V gene, CDR1 is SEHNR and CDR2 is FQNEAQ (reference sequence). Trimming pared 5 bases from V and 1 base from J, leaving 8 bases between. The CDR3 totals 14 residues. The rearrangement uses TRBV7-9 and TRBJ2-2, with D perhaps TRBD1 or TRBD2 (5 bases each). Material for sequencing was PBMCs. The receptor comes from a woman aged 40 to 50 in good health. Some clones in this sample may be carry-over from other donors' samples. The chain's CDR3 is CASSLGRNTGELFF. Here the CDR3 DNA reads TGTGCCAGCAGCCTGGGACGGAACACCGGGGAGCTGTTTTTT.